These 27 T cell receptor beta chains share one sample of origin, sequenced in a study of blood T cell repertoires in COVID-19. Profiled with immunoSEQ multiplex PCR; TCRdb holds only in-frame clones, not every one. The sample consists of fewer than 200,000 clones, 79% of them appearing once. The sequencing sample was made of PBMCs or T cells enriched from blood (not recorded which). The receptor source for this set is a woman between 65 and 79 years old in a cohort exposed to, infected with or recovered from COVID-19 (not recorded which).

The chain joins TRBV15 to TRBJ2-1; 12 bases agree with TRBD2. The CDR3 length is 17 residues. Germline CDR1 LNHNV, CDR2 YYDKDF (reference sequence). V was pared by 5 bases and J by 2 bases, with 7 bases of the junction left unmatched. Written as DNA, the CDR3 is TGTGCCACCAGCGACCGACTAGCGGGAGTTGCCTACAATGAGCAGTTCTTC. This sequence encodes CATSDRLAGVAYNEQFF.

The rearrangement uses TRBV3-1 (or the pseudogene TRBV3-2) and TRBJ1-1, with D unresolved. The CDR3 sequence is 12 residues long. With 1 base removed from V and 11 bases from J, the gap between germline ends came to 11 bases. Germline V gives CDR1 LGHDT, CDR2 YNNKEL (reference sequence). The CDR3 DNA reads TGTGCCAGCAGCCAAGGAGGAGGATACGCTTTCTTT. This sequence encodes CASSQGGGYAFF.

V usage is TRBV4-1 and J usage is TRBJ2-5, with D possibly TRBD1 on 6 matching bases. CDR1 and CDR2 from the germline V gene are MGHRA and YSYEKL. The CDR3 length is 16 residues. Trimming left V 0 bases short and J 7 bases short, with 18 bases between. DNA of the CDR3: TGCGCCAGCAGCCAAGATTACGGGACACCTGGGGGGACCCAGTACTTC. Its translation: CASSQDYGTPGGTQYF.

V gene TRBV5-4 combines with J gene TRBJ2-7, with 11 bases that match TRBD2. V shed 0 bases and J 5 bases; nucleotides not matched to a gene: 4. Per the germline V gene, CDR1 is SGHNT and CDR2 is YYREEE (reference sequence). The CDR3 extends over 15 amino acids. The CDR3 loop is CASSLGLAGRNEQYF. In DNA form, the CDR3 reads TGTGCCAGCAGCTTGGGACTAGCGGGACGCAACGAGCAGTACTTC. The variable domain in full, completed from reference TRBV5-4 and TRBJ2-7, reads ETGVTQSPTHLIKTRGQQVTLRCSSQSGHNTVSWYQQALGQGPQFIFQYYREEENGRGNFPPRFSGLQFPNYSSELNVNALELDDSALYLCASSLGLAGRNEQYFGPGTRLTVT.

CDR3 region: CASRGSRSSLTGQYF. In DNA, the CDR3 is TGTGCCAGCAGGGGTAGTCGGTCCAGCCTGACGGGGCAGTACTTC. J is TRBJ2-7 and V is TRBV27; D remains ambiguous. Trimming removed 6 bases at V and 9 bases at J, with 24 bases between. Looked up from germline, CDR1 is MNHEY and CDR2 is SMNVEV (reference sequence). This CDR3 region has 15 residues.

V is TRBV5-6 and J is TRBJ2-1; D possibly corresponds to TRBD2 (6 bases). Trimming left V 6 bases short and J 6 bases short, with 13 bases between. Looked up from germline, CDR1 is SGHDT and CDR2 is YYEEEE. The CDR3 extends over 13 amino acids. The CDR3 DNA follows: TGTGCCAGCATGGGTTTGGGGGGCAATGAGCAGTTCTTC. Protein sequence: CASMGLGGNEQFF.

This chain connects TRBV7-6 to TRBJ1-1; D is possibly TRBD1 (6 bases). Between the trimmed V and J ends, which lost 5 bases and 1 base, there was a span of 14 bases. Germline V gene lookup returns CDR1 SGHVS and CDR2 FNYEAQ. This CDR3 is built from 15 residues. Written as DNA, the CDR3 is TGTGCCAGCAGCCCCAGACAGGCGGGGAACACTGAAGCTTTCTTT. Its protein is CASSPRQAGNTEAFF.

The chain combines TRBV7-9 with TRBJ2-3, with D maybe TRBD2 (5 bases). Between the trimmed V and J ends, which lost 7 bases and 2 bases, there was a span of 13 bases. The CDR3 is made up of 14 amino acids. CDR1 is SEHNR and CDR2 is FQNEAQ in the germline V gene (reference sequence). Here the CDR3 DNA reads TGTGCCAGCACCTTCGGGGTCCCCACAGATACGCAGTATTTT. This codes for CASTFGVPTDTQYF.

On this clone: Other nucleotide sequences in the sample specify the same CDR3. This chain uses TRBV5-1 with TRBJ2-1; D is undetermined. V lost 3 bases and J lost 1, with 8 bases in between. Germline V gives CDR1 SGHRS, CDR2 YFSETQ. This CDR3 is 14 amino acids long. The DNA of the CDR3 is TGCGCCAGCAGCTCAGGCGCTTCCTACAATGAGCAGTTCTTC. Translating gives CASSSGASYNEQFF.

This sequence joins TRBV5-1 and TRBJ2-1; 9 bases fit TRBD2. The length of the CDR3 is 17 residues. Losses at the gene ends were 3 bases for V and 4 bases for J; bases not matched to a gene: 11. The germline gives CDR1 SGHRS, CDR2 YFSETQ. The CDR3 DNA follows: TGCGCCAGCAGCTCTGAGCCTAGCGGGATATTATACAATGAGCAGTTCTTC. This encodes CASSSEPSGILYNEQFF.

This chain connects TRBV5-1 to TRBJ2-3; tentatively, D is TRBD1 (6 bases). Germline V gene sequence: CDR1 SGHRS, CDR2 YFSETQ. The CDR3 loop spans 15 amino acids. Trimming took 1 base from V and 2 from J, leaving 11 bases between them. The CDR3 here is CASSLQGTLTDTQYF. In DNA, the CDR3 is TGCGCCAGCAGCTTGCAGGGGACACTCACAGATACGCAGTATTTT.

This clone appeared a single time. The chain employs TRBV14 and TRBJ1-2, with D tentatively TRBD1 (5 bases). Per germline, CDR1 SGHDN and CDR2 FVKESK. The CDR3 has 14 amino acids. V was clipped by 1 base and J by 3 bases, with 9 bases between them. The DNA of the CDR3 is TGTGCCAGCAGCCAAGTGGGGCTGGACTATGGCTACACCTTC. It specifies CASSQVGLDYGYTF.

This rearrangement joins TRBV12-3 or TRBV12-4 to TRBJ2-1; possibly TRBD2 for D (6 bases). The CDR3 runs to 13 residues. V lost 6 bases and J 8 bases, leaving 14 bases between the germline ends. The CDR3 reads CASSRGTWHEQFF. CDR3 nucleotides: TGTGCCAGCAGCAGAGGGACTTGGCATGAGCAGTTCTTC.

The gene calls are TRBV7-2 and TRBJ1-2; tentative D call: TRBD1 (5 bases). Germline V gene data show CDR1 as SGHTA and CDR2 as FQGNSA. The germline V and J ends were trimmed by 4 bases and 8 bases, with 14 bases remaining between them. This CDR3 is built from 13 residues. The CDR3: CASSSGQGGGYTF. The CDR3, as DNA: TGTGCCAGCAGCTCCGGGCAGGGCGGCGGCTACACCTTC.

The J gene is TRBJ2-1, the V gene TRBV5-1; the match to TRBD2 covers 8 bases. There are 14 residues in the CDR3. V lost 1 base and J lost 4; bases outside the gene matches: 1. From germline, CDR1 is SGHRS and CDR2 YFSETQ. The CDR3 nucleotides are TGCGCCAGCAGCTTGACTAGCGGATACAATGAGCAGTTCTTC. It yields the protein CASSLTSGYNEQFF.

The rearrangement links TRBV5-1 to TRBJ1-1; 7 bases match TRBD1. The ends lost 4 bases at V and 4 bases at J; junction bases unmatched: 7. This CDR3 comprises 14 residues. Looked up from germline, CDR1 is SGHRS and CDR2 is YFSETQ. The DNA of the CDR3 is TGCGCCAGCAGCACACACAGGGGAACCACTGAAGCTTTCTTT. It encodes CASSTHRGTTEAFF.

A note on this clone: Germline is not matched at one junction end, which may reflect a read error. This chain connects TRBV7-2 to TRBJ1-2; 8 bases map to TRBD1. CDR1 SGHTA and CDR2 FQGNSA come from the germline V gene. CDR3 length: 13 residues. CDR3 in amino acids: CASSLGTGPYVSF. The DNA for the CDR3 is TGTGCCAGCAGCTTAGGGACAGGGCCTTACGTCTCCTTC.

This clone was recorded only once. The chain uses TRBV2 and TRBJ2-4, with 8 nucleotides matching TRBD1. The CDR3 contains 15 residues. Germline lookup yields CDR1 SNHLY and CDR2 FYNNEI. V dropped 3 bases and J dropped 3; count of bases not matched to a gene: 4. CDR3 sequence: CASSDMDRVKNIQYF. The CDR3 DNA sequence: TGTGCCAGCAGTGACATGGACAGGGTCAAAAACATTCAGTACTTC.

This chain links TRBV4-2 with TRBJ2-3; a weak D match, TRBD2 (6 bases). V was trimmed by 1 base and J by 2 bases, leaving 16 bases between them. CDR1 is LGHNA, CDR2 YNFKEQ, per germline. The CDR3 runs 17 residues. CDR3 sequence (DNA): TGTGCCAGCAGCCAAGGGCATAGCGGAGCGACCACAGATACGCAGTATTTT. Translated: CASSQGHSGATTDTQYF.

Remarks on this clone: Distinct nucleotide sequences in the sample also encode this CDR3. The chain carries TRBV7-2 and TRBJ2-5, with 10 positions matching TRBD2. There are 16 residues in the CDR3. The junction had 3 bases not matched to a gene; V was cut back by 1 base and J by 1 base. The germline gives CDR1 SGHTA, CDR2 FQGNSA. In DNA, the CDR3 is TGTGCCAGCAGCTTAGGACTAGCGGGCCCCCAAGAGACCCAGTACTTC. It translates to CASSLGLAGPQETQYF.

V and J are TRBV19 and TRBJ1-2; 10 nucleotides agree with TRBD1. Unmatched junction bases numbered 10, after V lost 1 base and J lost 5 bases. The germline gives CDR1 LNHDA, CDR2 SQIVND (reference sequence). The CDR3 spans 17 residues. For the CDR3, the DNA is TGTGCCAGTAGTATAGTCATCAGTCCGGGACAGGGGTATGGCTACACCTTC. Translating gives CASSIVISPGQGYGYTF.

The chain uses TRBV7-6 and TRBJ2-7, with a possible D match to TRBD1 (5 bases). Trimming removed 3 bases from V and 4 bases from J, with 10 bases in between. Germline V gives CDR1 SGHVS, CDR2 FNYEAQ. This CDR3 is built from 13 residues. The CDR3 DNA follows: TGTGCCAGCAGCTTGAGCAGGGATTACGAGCAGTACTTC. Its translation: CASSLSRDYEQYF. Combining the CDR3 with reference TRBV7-6 and TRBJ2-7 gives the whole variable domain GAGVSQSPRYKVTKRGQDVALRCDPISGHVSLYWYRQALGQGPEFLTYFNYEAQQDKSGLPNDRFSAERPEGSISTLTIQRTEQRDSAMYRCASSLSRDYEQYFGPGTRLTVT.

DNA for the CDR3: TGTGCCAGCAGCCGAGGACAGGTTAATCAGCCCCAGCATTTT. It is translated as CASSRGQVNQPQHF. J is TRBJ1-5 and V is TRBV7-8; 7 nucleotides agree with TRBD1. CDR3 size: 14 residues. After removal of 5 bases from V and 4 bases from J, the junction contained 5 bases not matched to a gene. The germline CDR1 and CDR2 sequences are SGHVS and FQNEAQ.

V usage is TRBV6-5 and J usage is TRBJ2-2; D possibly corresponds to TRBD1 (6 bases). V was trimmed by 5 bases and J by 4 bases, leaving 14 bases between them. The CDR3 is made up of 15 amino acids. From germline, CDR1 is MNHEY and CDR2 SVGAGI. CDR3 in amino acids: CASSLPGAGTGELFF. In nucleotides, the CDR3 is TGTGCCAGCAGTCTCCCAGGGGCCGGCACCGGGGAGCTGTTTTTT.

The chain employs TRBV6-1 and TRBJ2-1; 10 bases match TRBD2. This CDR3 has 16 amino acids. Trimming removed 3 bases from V and 4 bases from J; junction bases left unmatched: 6. CDR1 is MNHNS, CDR2 SASEGT, per germline. This chain's CDR3 is CASSENLAGVYNEQFF. The CDR3 DNA reads as TGTGCCAGCAGTGAGAACCTAGCGGGAGTTTACAATGAGCAGTTCTTC.

The chain is built from TRBV11-2 and TRBJ1-1; no clear D. Germline V CDR1 and CDR2: SGHAT, FQNNGV. The CDR3 is 13 residues long. Trimming removed 5 bases from V and 3 bases from J, with 10 bases in between. Here the CDR3 DNA reads TGTGCCAGCAGCCCCCACATATACACTGAAGCTTTCTTT. Translated: CASSPHIYTEAFF.

The gene calls are TRBV6-1 and TRBJ2-6; D remains ambiguous. There are 16 residues in the CDR3. Germline V lookup: CDR1 MNHNS, CDR2 SASEGT. With 0 bases removed from V and 0 bases from J, the gap between germline ends came to 6 bases. The CDR3, as DNA: TGTGCCAGCAGTGAAGCTTTATACTCTGGGGCCAACGTCCTGACTTTC. This sequence encodes CASSEALYSGANVLTF.